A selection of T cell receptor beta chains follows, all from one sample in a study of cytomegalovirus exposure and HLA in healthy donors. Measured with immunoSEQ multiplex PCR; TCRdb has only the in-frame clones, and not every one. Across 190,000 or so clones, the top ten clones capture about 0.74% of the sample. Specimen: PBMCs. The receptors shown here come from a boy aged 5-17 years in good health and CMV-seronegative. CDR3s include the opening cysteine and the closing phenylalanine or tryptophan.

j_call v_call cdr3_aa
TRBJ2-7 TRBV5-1 CASSPRTGGSYEQYF
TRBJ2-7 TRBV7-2 CASSLEGQGIYEQYF
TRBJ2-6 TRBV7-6 CASSPQSGANVLTF
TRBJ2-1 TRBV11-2 CASSRTRQGPRNEQFF
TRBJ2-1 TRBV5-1 CASSTGTGIWNEQFF
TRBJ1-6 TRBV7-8 CASSLGGRQGLHSPLHF
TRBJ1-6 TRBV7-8 CASSQPGLQGINLHF
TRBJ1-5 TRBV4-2 CASSQESSGVQPQHF
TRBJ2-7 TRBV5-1 CASTPFYGAKTPGLAPEQYF
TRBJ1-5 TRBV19 CASSRQGRNNQPQHF
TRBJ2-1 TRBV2 CASSRLAGAYNEQFF